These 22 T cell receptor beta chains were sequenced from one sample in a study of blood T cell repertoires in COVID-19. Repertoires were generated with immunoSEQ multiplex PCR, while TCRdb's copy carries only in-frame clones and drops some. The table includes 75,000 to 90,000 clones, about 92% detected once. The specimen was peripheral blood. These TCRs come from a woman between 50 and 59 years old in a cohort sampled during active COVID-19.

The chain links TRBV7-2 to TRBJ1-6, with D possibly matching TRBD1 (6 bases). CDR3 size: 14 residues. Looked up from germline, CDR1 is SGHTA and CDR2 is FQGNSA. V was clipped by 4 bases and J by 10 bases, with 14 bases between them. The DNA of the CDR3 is TGTGCCAGCAGCTCTTTCACAGGGAGCTCACCCCTCCACTTT. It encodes CASSSFTGSSPLHF. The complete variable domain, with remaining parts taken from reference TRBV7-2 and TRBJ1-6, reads GAGVSQSPSNKVTEKGKDVELRCDPISGHTALYWYRQSLGQGLEFLIYFQGNSAPDKSGLPSDRFSAERTGGSVSTLTIQRTQQEDSAVYLCASSSFTGSSPLHFGNGTRLTVT.

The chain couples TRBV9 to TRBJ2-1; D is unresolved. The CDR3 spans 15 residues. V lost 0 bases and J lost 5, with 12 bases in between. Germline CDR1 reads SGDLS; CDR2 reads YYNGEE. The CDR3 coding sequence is TGTGCCAGCAGCGTAGCTAGTAGTCCCCACAATGAGCAGTTCTTC. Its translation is CASSVASSPHNEQFF.

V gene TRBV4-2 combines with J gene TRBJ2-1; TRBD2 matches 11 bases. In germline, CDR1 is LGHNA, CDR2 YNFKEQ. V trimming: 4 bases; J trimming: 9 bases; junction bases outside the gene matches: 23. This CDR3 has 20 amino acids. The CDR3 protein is CASSLVSSTLSGRAGGEQFF. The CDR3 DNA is TGTGCCAGCAGCCTCGTATCAAGCACCCTTAGCGGGAGGGCCGGGGGTGAGCAGTTCTTC.

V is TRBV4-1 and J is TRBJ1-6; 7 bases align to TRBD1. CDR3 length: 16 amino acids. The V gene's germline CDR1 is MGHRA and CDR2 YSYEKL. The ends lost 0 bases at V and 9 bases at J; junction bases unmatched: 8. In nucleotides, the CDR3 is TGCGCCAGCAGCCAAGATAGGAGACAGGGTCCTTCACCCCTCCACTTT. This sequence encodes CASSQDRRQGPSPLHF.

CDR3 amino acids: CAISPDMIAGGGNEQFF. DNA for the CDR3: TGTGCCATCAGTCCTGACATGATAGCGGGAGGGGGTAATGAGCAGTTCTTC. V and J are TRBV10-3 and TRBJ2-1; 11 bases match TRBD2. Trimming removed 5 bases from V and 7 bases from J; junction bases left unmatched: 13. Germline-derived CDR1 and CDR2 are ENHRY and SYGVKD. The CDR3 totals 17 residues.

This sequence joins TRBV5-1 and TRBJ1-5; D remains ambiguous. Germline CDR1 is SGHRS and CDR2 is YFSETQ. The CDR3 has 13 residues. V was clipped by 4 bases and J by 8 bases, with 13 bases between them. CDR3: CASSPGDGEPQHF. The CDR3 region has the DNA TGCGCCAGCAGCCCCGGAGATGGCGAGCCCCAGCATTTT.

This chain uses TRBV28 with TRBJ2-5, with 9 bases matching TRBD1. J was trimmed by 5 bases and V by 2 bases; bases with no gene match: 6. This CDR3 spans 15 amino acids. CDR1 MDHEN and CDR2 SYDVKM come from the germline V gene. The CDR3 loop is CASSLPTGGGETQYF. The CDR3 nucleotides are TGTGCCAGCAGTTTACCCACAGGGGGCGGGGAGACCCAGTACTTC.

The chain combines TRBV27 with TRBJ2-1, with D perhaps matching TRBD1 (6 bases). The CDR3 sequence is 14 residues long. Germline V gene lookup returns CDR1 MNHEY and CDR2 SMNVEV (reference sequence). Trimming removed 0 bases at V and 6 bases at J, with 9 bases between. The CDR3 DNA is TGTGCCAGCAGTTTATCGTACAGGGCCAATGAGCAGTTCTTC. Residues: CASSLSYRANEQFF.

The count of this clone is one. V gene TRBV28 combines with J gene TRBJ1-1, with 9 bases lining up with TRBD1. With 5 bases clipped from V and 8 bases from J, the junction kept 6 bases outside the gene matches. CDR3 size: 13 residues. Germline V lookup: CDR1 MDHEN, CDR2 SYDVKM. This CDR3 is CASSPGTGLEAFF. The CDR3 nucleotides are TGTGCCAGCAGTCCTGGGACAGGGCTGGAAGCTTTCTTT.

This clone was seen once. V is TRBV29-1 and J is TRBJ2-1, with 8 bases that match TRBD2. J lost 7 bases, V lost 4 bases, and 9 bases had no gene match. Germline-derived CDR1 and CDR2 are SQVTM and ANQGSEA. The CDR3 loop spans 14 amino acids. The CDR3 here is CSVGSGMVGNEQFF. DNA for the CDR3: TGCAGCGTTGGTAGCGGGATGGTGGGTAATGAGCAGTTCTTC.

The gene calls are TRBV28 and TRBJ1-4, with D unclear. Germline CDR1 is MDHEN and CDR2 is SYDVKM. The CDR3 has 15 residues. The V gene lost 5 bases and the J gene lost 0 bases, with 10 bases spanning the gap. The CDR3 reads CASSRRPATNEKLFF. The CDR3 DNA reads TGTGCCAGCAGTCGGAGACCTGCAACTAATGAAAAACTGTTTTTT.

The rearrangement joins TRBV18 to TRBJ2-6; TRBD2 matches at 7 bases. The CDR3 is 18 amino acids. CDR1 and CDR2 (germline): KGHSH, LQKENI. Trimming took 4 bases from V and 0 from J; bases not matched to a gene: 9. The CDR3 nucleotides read TGTGCCAGCTCACTACGGGAGGCGGCCTACTCTGGGGCCAACGTCCTGACTTTC. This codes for CASSLREAAYSGANVLTF.

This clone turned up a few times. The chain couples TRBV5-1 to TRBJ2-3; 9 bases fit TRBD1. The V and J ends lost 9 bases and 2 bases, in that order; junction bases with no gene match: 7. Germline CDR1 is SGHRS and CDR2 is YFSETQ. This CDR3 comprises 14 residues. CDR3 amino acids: CATADRGPTDTQYF. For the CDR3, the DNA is TGCGCCACTGCGGACAGGGGTCCCACAGATACGCAGTATTTT.

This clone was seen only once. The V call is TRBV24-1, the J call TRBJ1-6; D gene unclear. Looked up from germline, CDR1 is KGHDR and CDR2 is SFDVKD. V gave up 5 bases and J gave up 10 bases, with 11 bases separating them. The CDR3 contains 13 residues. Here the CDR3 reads CATSARGNSPLHF. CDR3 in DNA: TGTGCCACCAGTGCTCGAGGGAACTCACCCCTCCACTTT.

The CDR3 nucleotides are TGTGCCAGCAGTCCCAGGTTCTATAGCAATCAGCCCCAGCATTTT. The encoded protein is CASSPRFYSNQPQHF. The genes are TRBV27 and TRBJ1-5; no reliable D call. With 5 bases removed from V and 0 bases from J, the gap between germline ends came to 11 bases. From germline, CDR1 is MNHEY and CDR2 SMNVEV (reference sequence). The CDR3 length is 15 residues.

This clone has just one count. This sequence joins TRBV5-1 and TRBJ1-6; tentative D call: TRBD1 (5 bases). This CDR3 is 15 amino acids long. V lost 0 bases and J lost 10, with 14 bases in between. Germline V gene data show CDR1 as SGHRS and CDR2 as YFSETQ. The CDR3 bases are TGCGCCAGCAGCTTGGAAGGCAGGGAAGAGTCACCCCTCCACTTT. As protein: CASSLEGREESPLHF. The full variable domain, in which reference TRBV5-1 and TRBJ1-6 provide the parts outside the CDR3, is KAGVTQTPRYLIKTRGQQVTLSCSPISGHRSVSWYQQTPGQGLQFLFEYFSETQRNKGNFPGRFSGRQFSNSRSEMNVSTLELGDSALYLCASSLEGREESPLHFGNGTRLTVT.

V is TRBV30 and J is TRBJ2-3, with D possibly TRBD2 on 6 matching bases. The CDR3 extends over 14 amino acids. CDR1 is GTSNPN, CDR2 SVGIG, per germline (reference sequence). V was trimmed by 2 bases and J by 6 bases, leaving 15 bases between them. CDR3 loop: CAWSRGSEGDTQYF. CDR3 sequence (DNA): TGTGCCTGGAGTAGAGGTTCGGAGGGGGATACGCAGTATTTT.

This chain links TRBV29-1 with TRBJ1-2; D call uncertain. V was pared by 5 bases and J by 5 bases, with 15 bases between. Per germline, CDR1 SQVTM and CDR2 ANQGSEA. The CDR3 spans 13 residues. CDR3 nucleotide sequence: TGCAGCGTTCTCGGGGAGGGCGGGTATGGCTACACCTTC. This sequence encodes CSVLGEGGYGYTF.

This chain's CDR3 is CASSEGLAADTQYF. As DNA, the CDR3 is TGTGCCAGCAGTGAAGGGCTAGCGGCAGATACGCAGTATTTT. This chain uses TRBV2 with TRBJ2-3; 7 bases map to TRBD2. The CDR3 covers 14 residues. Trimming removed 1 base from V and 4 bases from J; junction bases left unmatched: 2. Germline V CDR1 and CDR2: SNHLY, FYNNEI.

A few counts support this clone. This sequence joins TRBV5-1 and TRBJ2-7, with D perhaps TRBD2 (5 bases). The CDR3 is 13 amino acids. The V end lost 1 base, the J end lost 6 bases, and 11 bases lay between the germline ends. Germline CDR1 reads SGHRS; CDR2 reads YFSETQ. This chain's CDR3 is CASSLRELREQYF. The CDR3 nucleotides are TGCGCCAGCAGCTTGAGGGAGTTACGCGAGCAGTACTTC.

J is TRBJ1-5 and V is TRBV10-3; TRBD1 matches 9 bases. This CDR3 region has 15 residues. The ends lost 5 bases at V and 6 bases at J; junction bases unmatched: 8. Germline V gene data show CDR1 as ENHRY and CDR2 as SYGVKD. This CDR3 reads CAISLGTGQGQPQHF. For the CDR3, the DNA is TGTGCCATCAGTTTAGGGACAGGGCAAGGTCAGCCCCAGCATTTT.

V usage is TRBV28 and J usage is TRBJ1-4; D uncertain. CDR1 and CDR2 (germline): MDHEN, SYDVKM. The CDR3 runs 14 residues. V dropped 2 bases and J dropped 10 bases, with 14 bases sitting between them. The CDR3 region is CASSLDPTRGKLFF. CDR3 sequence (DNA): TGTGCCAGCAGTTTAGACCCAACGAGAGGAAAACTGTTTTTT.